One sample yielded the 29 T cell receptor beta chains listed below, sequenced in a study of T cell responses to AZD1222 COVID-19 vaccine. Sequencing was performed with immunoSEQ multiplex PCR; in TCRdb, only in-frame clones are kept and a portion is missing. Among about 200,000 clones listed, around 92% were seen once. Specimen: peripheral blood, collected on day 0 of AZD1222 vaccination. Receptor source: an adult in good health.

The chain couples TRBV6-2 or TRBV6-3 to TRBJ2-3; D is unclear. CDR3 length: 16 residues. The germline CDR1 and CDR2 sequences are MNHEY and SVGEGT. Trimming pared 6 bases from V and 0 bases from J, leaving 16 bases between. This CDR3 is CASSRDTLLSTDTQYF. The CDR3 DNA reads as TGTGCCAGCAGCCGTGACACTTTGTTGAGCACAGATACGCAGTATTTT.

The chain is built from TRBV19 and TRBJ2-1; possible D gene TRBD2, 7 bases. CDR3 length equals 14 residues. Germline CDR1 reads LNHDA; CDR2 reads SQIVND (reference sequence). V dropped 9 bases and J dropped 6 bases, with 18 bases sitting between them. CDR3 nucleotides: TGTGCCAGCCACCGGGGGGCGGCCCTCAATGAGCAGTTCTTC. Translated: CASHRGAALNEQFF.

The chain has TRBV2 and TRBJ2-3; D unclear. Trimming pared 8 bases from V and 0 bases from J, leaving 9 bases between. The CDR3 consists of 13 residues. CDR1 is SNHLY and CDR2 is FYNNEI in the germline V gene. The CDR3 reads CASGRSSTDTQYF. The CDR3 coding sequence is TGTGCCAGCGGCAGGTCTAGCACAGATACGCAGTATTTT.

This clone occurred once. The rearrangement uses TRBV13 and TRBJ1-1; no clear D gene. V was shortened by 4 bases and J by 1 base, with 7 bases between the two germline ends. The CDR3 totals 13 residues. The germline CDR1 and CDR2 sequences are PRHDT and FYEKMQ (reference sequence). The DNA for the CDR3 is TGTGCCAGCAGCTCACGGCCGAACACTGAAGCTTTCTTT. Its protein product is CASSSRPNTEAFF.

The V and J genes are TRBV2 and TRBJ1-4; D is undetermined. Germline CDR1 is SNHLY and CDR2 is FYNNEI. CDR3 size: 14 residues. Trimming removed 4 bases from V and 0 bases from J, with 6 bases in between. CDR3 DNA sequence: TGTGCCAGCAGTGTTTTTTCAACTAATGAAAAACTGTTTTTT. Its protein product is CASSVFSTNEKLFF.

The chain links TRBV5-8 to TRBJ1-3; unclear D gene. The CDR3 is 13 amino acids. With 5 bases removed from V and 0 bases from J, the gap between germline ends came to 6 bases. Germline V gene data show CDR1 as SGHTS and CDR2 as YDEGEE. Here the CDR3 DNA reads TGTGCCAGCAGTTTCGTCTCTGGAAACACCATATATTTT. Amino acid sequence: CASSFVSGNTIYF.

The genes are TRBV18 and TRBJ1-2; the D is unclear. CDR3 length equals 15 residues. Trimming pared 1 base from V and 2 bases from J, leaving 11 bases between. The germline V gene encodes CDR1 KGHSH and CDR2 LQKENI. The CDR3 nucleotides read TGTGCCAGCTCACCACGTACCACCAGAAACTATGGCTACACCTTC. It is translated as CASSPRTTRNYGYTF.

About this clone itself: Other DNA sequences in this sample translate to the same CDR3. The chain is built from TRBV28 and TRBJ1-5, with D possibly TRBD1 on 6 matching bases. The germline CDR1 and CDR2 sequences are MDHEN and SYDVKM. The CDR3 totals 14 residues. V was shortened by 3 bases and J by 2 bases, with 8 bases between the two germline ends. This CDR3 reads CASSLTGGNQPQHF. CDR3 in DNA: TGTGCCAGCAGTTTGACAGGAGGCAATCAGCCCCAGCATTTT.

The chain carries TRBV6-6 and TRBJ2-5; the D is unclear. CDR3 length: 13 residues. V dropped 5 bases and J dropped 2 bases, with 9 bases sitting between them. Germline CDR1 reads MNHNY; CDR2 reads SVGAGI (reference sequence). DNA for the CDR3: TGTGCCAGCAGTCGTGACGGTCAAGAGACCCAGTACTTC. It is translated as CASSRDGQETQYF.

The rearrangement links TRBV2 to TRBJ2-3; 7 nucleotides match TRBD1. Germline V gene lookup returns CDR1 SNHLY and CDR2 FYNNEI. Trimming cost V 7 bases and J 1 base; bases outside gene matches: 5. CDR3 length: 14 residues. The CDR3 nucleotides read TGTGCCAGCATGGTTGACAGGGGCACAGATACGCAGTATTTT. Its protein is CASMVDRGTDTQYF.

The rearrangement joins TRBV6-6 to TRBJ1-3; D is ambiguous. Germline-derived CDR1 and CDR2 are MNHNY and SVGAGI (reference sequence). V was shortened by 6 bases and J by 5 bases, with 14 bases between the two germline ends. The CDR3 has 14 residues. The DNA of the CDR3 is TGTGCCAGCAGATCCGACGGAGCCCGAAACACCATATATTTT. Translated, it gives CASRSDGARNTIYF.

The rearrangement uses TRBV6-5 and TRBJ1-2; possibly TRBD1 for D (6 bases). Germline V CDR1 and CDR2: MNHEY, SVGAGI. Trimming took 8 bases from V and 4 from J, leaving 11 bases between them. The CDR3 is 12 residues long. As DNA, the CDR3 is TGTGCCAGCGGAAACAGGGTCTATGGCTACACCTTC. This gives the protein CASGNRVYGYTF.

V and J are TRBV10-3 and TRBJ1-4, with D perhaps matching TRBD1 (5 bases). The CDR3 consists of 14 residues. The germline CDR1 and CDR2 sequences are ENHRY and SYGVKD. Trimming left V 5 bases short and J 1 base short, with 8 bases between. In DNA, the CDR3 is TGTGCCATCAGTAGCCAGGGAACTAATGAAAAACTGTTTTTT. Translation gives CAISSQGTNEKLFF.

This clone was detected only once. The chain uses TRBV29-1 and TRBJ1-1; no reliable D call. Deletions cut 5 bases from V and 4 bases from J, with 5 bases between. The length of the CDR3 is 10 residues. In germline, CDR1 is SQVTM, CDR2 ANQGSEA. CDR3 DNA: TGCAGCGTTTATATCACTGAAGCTTTCTTT. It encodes CSVYITEAFF.

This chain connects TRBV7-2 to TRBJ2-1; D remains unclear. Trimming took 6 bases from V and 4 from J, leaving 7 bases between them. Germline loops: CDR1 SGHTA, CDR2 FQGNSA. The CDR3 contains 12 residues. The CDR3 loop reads CASRKGYNEQFF. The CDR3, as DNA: TGTGCCAGCAGAAAGGGTTACAATGAGCAGTTCTTC. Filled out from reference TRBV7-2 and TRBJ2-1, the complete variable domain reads GAGVSQSPSNKVTEKGKDVELRCDPISGHTALYWYRQSLGQGLEFLIYFQGNSAPDKSGLPSDRFSAERTGGSVSTLTIQRTQQEDSAVYLCASRKGYNEQFFGPGTRLTVL.

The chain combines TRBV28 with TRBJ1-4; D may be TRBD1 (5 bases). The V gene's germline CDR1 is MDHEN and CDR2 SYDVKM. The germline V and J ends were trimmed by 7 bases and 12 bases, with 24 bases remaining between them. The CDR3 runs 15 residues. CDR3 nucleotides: TGTGCCAGCACCGCGGGAGGACACAGCCTGAAAGAACTGTTTTTT. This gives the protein CASTAGGHSLKELFF.

CDR3: CASSDGVSGKDTQYF. CDR3 DNA: TGTGCCAGCAGTGATGGAGTTAGCGGAAAAGATACGCAGTATTTT. The chain carries TRBV6-4 and TRBJ2-3; D is possibly TRBD2 (6 bases). Trimming cost V 3 bases and J 5 bases, with 15 bases left between them. The CDR3 extends over 15 amino acids. CDR1 MRHNA and CDR2 SNTAGT come from the germline V gene.

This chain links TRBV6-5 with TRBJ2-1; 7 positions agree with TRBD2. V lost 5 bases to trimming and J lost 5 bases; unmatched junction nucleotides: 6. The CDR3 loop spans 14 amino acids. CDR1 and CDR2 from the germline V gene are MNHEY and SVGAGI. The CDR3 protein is CASSLLAAHNEQFF. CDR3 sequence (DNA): TGTGCCAGCAGTCTCCTAGCGGCCCACAATGAGCAGTTCTTC.

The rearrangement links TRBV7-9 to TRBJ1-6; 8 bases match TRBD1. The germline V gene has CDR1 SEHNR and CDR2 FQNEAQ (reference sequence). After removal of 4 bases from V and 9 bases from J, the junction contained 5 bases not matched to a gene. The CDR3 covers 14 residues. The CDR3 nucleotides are TGTGCCAGCAGCTCCGTGGACAGGGCTTCACCCCTCCACTTT. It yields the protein CASSSVDRASPLHF.

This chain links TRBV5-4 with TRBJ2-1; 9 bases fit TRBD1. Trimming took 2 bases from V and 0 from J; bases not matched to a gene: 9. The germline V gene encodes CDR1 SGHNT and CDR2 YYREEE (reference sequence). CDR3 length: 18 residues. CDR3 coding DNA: TGTGCCAGCAGCTTTCTACAGGGGGCGTTGAGCTCCTACAATGAGCAGTTCTTC. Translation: CASSFLQGALSSYNEQFF.

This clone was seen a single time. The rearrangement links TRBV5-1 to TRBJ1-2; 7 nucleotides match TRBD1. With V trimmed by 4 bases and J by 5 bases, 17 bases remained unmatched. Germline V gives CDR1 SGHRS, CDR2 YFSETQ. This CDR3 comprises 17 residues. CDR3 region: CASSPGSRQGPRYGYTF. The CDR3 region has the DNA TGCGCCAGCAGCCCCGGATCTCGACAGGGCCCGAGGTATGGCTACACCTTC.

The CDR3 bases are TGTGCCAGCAGCTACCAACAGGGGACCCTTAATGAAAAACTGTTTTTT. Translated, it gives CASSYQQGTLNEKLFF. V usage is TRBV7-9 and J usage is TRBJ1-4; TRBD1 matches at 7 bases. After removal of 4 bases from V and 4 bases from J, the junction contained 9 bases not matched to a gene. CDR3 length: 16 residues. The V gene's germline CDR1 is SEHNR and CDR2 FQNEAQ (reference sequence).

This chain's CDR3 is CASSLGAYSNQPQHF. The CDR3 DNA is TGTGCCAGCAGCTTAGGTGCCTATAGCAATCAGCCCCAGCATTTT. The chain uses TRBV7-9 and TRBJ1-5, with D unclear. Per germline, CDR1 SEHNR and CDR2 FQNEAQ (reference sequence). Trimming left V 1 base short and J 0 bases short, with 7 bases between. This CDR3 has 15 amino acids.

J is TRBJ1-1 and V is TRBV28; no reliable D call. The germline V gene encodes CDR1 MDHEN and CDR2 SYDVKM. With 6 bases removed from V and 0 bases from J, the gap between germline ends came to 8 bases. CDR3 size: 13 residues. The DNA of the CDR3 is TGTGCCAGCAGCCCCGACATGAACACTGAAGCTTTCTTT. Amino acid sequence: CASSPDMNTEAFF. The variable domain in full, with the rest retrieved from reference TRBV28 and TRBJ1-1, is DVKVTQSSRYLVKRTGEKVFLECVQDMDHENMFWYRQDPGLGLRLIYFSYDVKMKEKGDIPEGYSVSREKKERFSLILESASTNQTSMYLCASSPDMNTEAFFGQGTRLTVV.

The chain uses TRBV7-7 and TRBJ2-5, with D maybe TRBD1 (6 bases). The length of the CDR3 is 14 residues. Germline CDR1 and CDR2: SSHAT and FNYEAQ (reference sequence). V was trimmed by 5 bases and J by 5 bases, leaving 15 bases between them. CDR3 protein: CASSRAGARETQYF. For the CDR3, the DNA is TGTGCCAGCAGCCGCGCAGGGGCAAGGGAGACCCAGTACTTC.

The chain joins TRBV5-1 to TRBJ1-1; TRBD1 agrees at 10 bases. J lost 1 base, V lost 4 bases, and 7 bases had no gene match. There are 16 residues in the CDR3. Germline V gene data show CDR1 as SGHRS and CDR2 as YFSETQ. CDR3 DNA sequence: TGCGCCAGCAGCCGCGACAGGGGGCGGGCGAACACTGAAGCTTTCTTT. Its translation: CASSRDRGRANTEAFF.

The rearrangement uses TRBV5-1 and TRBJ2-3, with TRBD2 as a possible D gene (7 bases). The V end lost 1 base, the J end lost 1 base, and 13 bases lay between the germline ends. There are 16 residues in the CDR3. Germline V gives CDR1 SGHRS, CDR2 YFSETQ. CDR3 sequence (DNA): TGCGCCAGCAGCTTGTCTGCGGGGGCCGGCACAGATACGCAGTATTTT. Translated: CASSLSAGAGTDTQYF.

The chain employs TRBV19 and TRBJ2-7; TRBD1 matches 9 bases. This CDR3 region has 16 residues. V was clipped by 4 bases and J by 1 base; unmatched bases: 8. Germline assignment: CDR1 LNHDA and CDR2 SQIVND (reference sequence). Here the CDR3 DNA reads TGTGCCAGTAGTACAGGACAGGGGCCAGTTTCCTACGAGCAGTACTTC. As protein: CASSTGQGPVSYEQYF.

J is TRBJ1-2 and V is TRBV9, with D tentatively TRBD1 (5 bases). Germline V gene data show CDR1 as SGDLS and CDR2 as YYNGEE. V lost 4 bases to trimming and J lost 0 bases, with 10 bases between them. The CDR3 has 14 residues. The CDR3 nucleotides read TGTGCCAGCAGCCAAAGGGACCCTAACTATGGCTACACCTTC. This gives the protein CASSQRDPNYGYTF.